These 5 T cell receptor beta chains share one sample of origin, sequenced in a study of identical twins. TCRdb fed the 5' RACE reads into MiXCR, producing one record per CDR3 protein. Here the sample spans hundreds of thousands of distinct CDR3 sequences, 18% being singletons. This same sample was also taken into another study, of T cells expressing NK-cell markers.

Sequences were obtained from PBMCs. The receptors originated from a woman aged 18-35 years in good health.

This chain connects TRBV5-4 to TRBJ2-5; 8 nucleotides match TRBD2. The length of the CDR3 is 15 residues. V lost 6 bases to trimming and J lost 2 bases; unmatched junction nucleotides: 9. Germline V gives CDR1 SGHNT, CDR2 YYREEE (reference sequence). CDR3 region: CASNPGGGRQETQYF. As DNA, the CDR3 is TGTGCCAGCAACCCGGGGGGGGGCCGACAAGAGACCCAGTACTTC.

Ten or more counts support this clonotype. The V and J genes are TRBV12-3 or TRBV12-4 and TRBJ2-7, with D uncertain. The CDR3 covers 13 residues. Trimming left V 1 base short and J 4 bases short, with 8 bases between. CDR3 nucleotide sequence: TGTGCCAGCAGTTTAGTCCGGGCATACGAGCAGTACTTC. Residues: CASSLVRAYEQYF.

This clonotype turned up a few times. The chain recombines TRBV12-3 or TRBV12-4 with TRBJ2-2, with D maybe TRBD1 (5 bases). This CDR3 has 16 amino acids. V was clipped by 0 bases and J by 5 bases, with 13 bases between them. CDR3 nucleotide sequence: TGTGCCAGCAGTTTAGCCGGACACGGAGTTACCGGGGAGCTGTTTTTT. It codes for CASSLAGHGVTGELFF.

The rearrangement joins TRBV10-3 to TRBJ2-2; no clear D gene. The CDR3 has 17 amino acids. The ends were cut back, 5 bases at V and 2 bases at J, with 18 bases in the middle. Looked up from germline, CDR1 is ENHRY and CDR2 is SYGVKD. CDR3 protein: CAISPFRNIINTGELFF. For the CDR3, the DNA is TGTGCCATCAGTCCGTTTCGGAACATTATTAACACCGGGGAGCTGTTTTTT.

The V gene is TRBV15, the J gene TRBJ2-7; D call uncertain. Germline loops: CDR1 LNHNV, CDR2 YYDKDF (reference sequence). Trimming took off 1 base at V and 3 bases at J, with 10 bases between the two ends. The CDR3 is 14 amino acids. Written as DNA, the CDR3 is TGTGCCACCAGCAGAGTCGATCCGGGCTACGAGCAGTACTTC. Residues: CATSRVDPGYEQYF.